This TCR beta chain was captured in a study of cytomegalovirus exposure and HLA in healthy donors. Whole-study context: A subsequent analysis stated that the roughly 130 validation repertoires were run on the same platform as the roughly 670 first-cohort repertoires.

Germline V lookup: CDR1 SGHTS, CDR2 YDEGEE. This CDR3 is built from 14 residues. Unmatched junction bases numbered 5, after V lost 0 bases and J lost 8 bases. The method was immunoSEQ multiplex PCR; TCRdb's version includes in-frame clones alone and lacks a portion of them. This sample has around 250,000 clones, with 85% to 90% found just once. Donors came from a validation cohort of approximately 110 subjects, distinct from the first 666-subject cohort. The TCR was taken from a woman in her late teens or twenties in good health and CMV-seronegative. This chain connects TRBV5-8 to TRBJ2-1; the match to TRBD1 covers 7 bases. The sequenced sample consisted of PBMCs. CDR3 DNA: TGTGCCAGCAGCTTGGGGACAGGCACCCATGAGCAGTTCTTC. Protein product: CASSLGTGTHEQFF.